These T cell receptor beta chains were read from a single sample in a study of Ad26.COV2.S vaccination and SARS-CoV-2 variants. Here immunoSEQ multiplex PCR was the method, and the copy in TCRdb shows in-frame clones only, minus some. This sample carries hundreds of thousands of clones, less than 90% of them seen once, and the ten largest clones take about 10%. Sequencing was performed on peripheral blood, taken in a trial of Ad26.COV2.S vaccine versus placebo. These receptors were collected from a person between 18 and 60 years old who received the Ad26.COV2.S COVID-19 vaccine or a placebo. The CDR3 runs from the conserved cysteine through the conserved F or W. D genes are given only for firm matches. Size tells how often a clone was seen (once, few, many) or the class of an expanded clone, and some rows leave it out.

cdr3_aa cdr3_nt d_call j_call v_call clone_size
CSASGRGTNYEQYF TGCAGTGCTAGTGGGCGGGGGACCAACTACGAGCAGTACTTC TRBD2 TRBJ2-7 TRBV20-1 -
CSASGQVSYNEQFF TGCAGTGCTAGTGGCCAGGTTTCCTACAATGAGCAGTTCTTC - TRBJ2-1 TRBV20-1 -
CASSRPAGTPNEKLFF TGTGCCAGCAGTCGACCAGCCGGGACGCCTAATGAAAAACTGTTTTTT - TRBJ1-4 TRBV28 -
CASSIGGKAAEQYF TGTGCCAGTAGTATAGGGGGGAAGGCAGCCGAGCAGTACTTC - TRBJ2-7 TRBV19 -
CASSDFTNGWTYEQYF TGTGCCAGCAGTGACTTCACGAACGGATGGACCTACGAGCAGTACTTC - TRBJ2-7 TRBV6-4 few
CAWSVSASYEQYF TGTGCCTGGAGTGTGTCAGCGTCGTACGAGCAGTACTTC - TRBJ2-7 TRBV30 -
CASRPRTTFSNEKLFF TGTGCCAGCAGGCCAAGGACTACCTTCAGTAATGAAAAACTGTTTTTT - TRBJ1-4 TRBV2 once
CASSPPRALGRETQYF TGTGCCAGCTCACCACCCCGGGCCCTCGGGCGGGAGACCCAGTACTTC - TRBJ2-5 TRBV18 few
CASSPREAAGAKIGELFF TGTGCCAGCTCACCACGGGAAGCGGCCGGAGCTAAGATCGGGGAGCTGTTTTTT - TRBJ2-2 TRBV18 -
CASSQSTGGSDTQYF TGCGCCAGCAGCCAAAGCACGGGAGGCTCGGATACGCAGTATTTT TRBD2 TRBJ2-3 TRBV4-3 -
CASSLVRGSQQPQHF TGTGCCAGCAGCTTAGTTCGGGGGTCGCAGCAGCCCCAGCATTTT - TRBJ1-5 TRBV7-2 -
CASSDTGGNSPLHF TGTGCCAGCAGCGACACAGGGGGTAATTCACCCCTCCACTTT TRBD1 TRBJ1-6 TRBV9 -
CASSQGAWAAYGYTF TGCGCCAGCAGCCAAGGAGCTTGGGCAGCGTATGGCTACACCTTC - TRBJ1-2 TRBV4-3 -
CASSPGTALGGYTF TGTGCCAGCAGCCCGGGGACGGCCCTGGGAGGCTACACCTTC - TRBJ1-2 TRBV11-2 -
CASRRSPGQGTPGNTIYF TGTGCCAGCAGACGATCTCCGGGACAGGGGACACCTGGAAACACCATATATTTT TRBD1 TRBJ1-3 TRBV19 -
CASSRARELFF TGTGCCAGCAGTAGGGCCCGGGAGCTGTTTTTT - TRBJ2-2 TRBV6-6 -
CASSEAASSFNQPQHF TGTGCCAGCAGTGAAGCGGCCAGTTCTTTTAATCAGCCCCAGCATTTT - TRBJ1-5 TRBV2 -
CASSQDLPSGSLRAEQYF TGCGCCAGCAGCCAAGATTTGCCTAGCGGGAGCCTTAGGGCCGAGCAGTACTTC TRBD2 TRBJ2-7 TRBV4-3 -
CASSLGGAVNTEAFF TGTGCCAGCAGCCTTGGGGGGGCGGTGAACACTGAAGCTTTCTTT - TRBJ1-1 TRBV5-5 once
CASSLGPEAFF TGTGCCAGCAGCCTCGGGCCAGAAGCTTTCTTT - TRBJ1-1 TRBV28 few
CASRGFRSARSDHEQYF TGTGCCAGCAGGGGGTTTCGATCGGCGCGCAGCGACCACGAGCAGTACTTC - TRBJ2-7 TRBV11-2 -
CASSQFSLLGIGYTF TGCGCCAGCAGCCAATTCTCCCTTTTAGGAATCGGCTACACCTTC - TRBJ1-2 TRBV4-3 many